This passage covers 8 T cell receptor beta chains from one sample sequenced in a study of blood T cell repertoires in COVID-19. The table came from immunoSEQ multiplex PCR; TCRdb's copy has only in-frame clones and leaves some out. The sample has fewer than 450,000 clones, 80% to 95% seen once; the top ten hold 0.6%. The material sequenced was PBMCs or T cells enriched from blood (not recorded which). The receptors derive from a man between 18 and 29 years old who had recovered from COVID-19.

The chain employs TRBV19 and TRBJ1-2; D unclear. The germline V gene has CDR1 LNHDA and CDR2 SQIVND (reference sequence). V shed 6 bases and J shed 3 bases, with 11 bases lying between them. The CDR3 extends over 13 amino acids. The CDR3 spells CASSPTVDYGYTF. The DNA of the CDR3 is TGTGCCAGTAGCCCTACAGTTGACTATGGCTACACCTTC. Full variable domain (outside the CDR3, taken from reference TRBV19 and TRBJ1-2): DGGITQSPKYLFRKEGQNVTLSCEQNLNHDAMYWYRQDPGQGLRLIYYSQIVNDFQKGDIAEGYSVSREKKESFPLTVTSAQKNPTAFYLCASSPTVDYGYTFGSGTRLTVV.

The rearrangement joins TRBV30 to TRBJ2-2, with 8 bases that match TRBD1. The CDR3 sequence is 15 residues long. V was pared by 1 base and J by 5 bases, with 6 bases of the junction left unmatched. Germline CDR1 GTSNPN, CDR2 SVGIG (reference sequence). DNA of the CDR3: TGTGCCTGGAGTGAATTGACAGGGGATACCGGGGAGCTGTTTTTT. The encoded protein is CAWSELTGDTGELFF.

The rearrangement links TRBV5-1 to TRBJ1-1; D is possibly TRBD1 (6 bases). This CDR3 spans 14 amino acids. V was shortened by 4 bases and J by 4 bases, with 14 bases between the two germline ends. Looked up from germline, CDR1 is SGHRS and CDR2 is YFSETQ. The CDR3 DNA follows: TGCGCCAGCAGCCCGACAGGTGTGGCCACTGAAGCTTTCTTT. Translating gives CASSPTGVATEAFF.

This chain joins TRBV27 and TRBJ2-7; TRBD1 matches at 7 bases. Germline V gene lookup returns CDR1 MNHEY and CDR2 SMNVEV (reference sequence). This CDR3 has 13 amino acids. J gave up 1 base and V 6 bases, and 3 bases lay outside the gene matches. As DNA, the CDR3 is TGTGCCAGCAGCCAGACAGGGTCCTACGAGCAGTACTTC. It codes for CASSQTGSYEQYF.

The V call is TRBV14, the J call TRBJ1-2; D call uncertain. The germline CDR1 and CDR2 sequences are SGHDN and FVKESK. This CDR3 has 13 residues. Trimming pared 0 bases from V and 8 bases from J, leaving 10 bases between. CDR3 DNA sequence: TGTGCCAGCAGCCAAGATAAGCGGGCCGGCTACACCTTC. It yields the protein CASSQDKRAGYTF. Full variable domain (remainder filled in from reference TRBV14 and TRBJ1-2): EAGVTQFPSHSVIEKGQTVTLRCDPISGHDNLYWYRRVMGKEIKFLLHFVKESKQDESGMPNNRFLAERTGGTYSTLKVQPAELEDSGVYFCASSQDKRAGYTFGSGTRLTVV.

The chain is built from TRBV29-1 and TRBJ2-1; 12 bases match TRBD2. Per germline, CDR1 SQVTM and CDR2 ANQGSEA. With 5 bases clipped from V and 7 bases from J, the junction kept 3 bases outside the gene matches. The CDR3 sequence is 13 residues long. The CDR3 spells CSVKGLAGNEQFF. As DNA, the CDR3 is TGCAGCGTTAAGGGACTAGCGGGTAATGAGCAGTTCTTC.

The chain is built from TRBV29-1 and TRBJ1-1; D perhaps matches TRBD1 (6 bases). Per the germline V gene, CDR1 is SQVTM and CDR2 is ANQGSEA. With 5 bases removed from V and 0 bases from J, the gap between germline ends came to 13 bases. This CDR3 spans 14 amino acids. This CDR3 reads CSVLDRTMNTEAFF. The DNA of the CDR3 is TGCAGCGTTCTTGACAGGACAATGAACACTGAAGCTTTCTTT.

The CDR3 region has the DNA TGTGCCAGCAGACTAAGCGTCGGTCAGCCCCAGCATTTT. This gives the protein CASRLSVGQPQHF. This chain connects TRBV28 to TRBJ1-5; no definite D call. Trimming left V 6 bases short and J 6 bases short, with 12 bases between. Germline CDR1 is MDHEN and CDR2 is SYDVKM. The CDR3 covers 13 residues.